Listed below are T cell receptor beta chains from one sample, sequenced in a study of shared clonotypes between healthy human individuals. Profiled with immunoSEQ multiplex PCR; TCRdb holds only in-frame clones, not every one. The data hold roughly 2,000,000 clones, with about 95% observed a single time. Sequencing input: naive CD8+ T cells sorted from blood. These receptors all stem from a man younger than 35 in good health. CDR3s include the opening cysteine and the closing phenylalanine or tryptophan. D genes are given only for firm matches. For some rows the clone size is stated as once, few or many, or as a class when expanded; others skip it.

size: NA
J: TRBJ2-2
V: TRBV21-1
D: NA
DNA: TGTGCCAGCTTGTACTTCGACACCGGGGAGCTGTTTTTT
CDR3: CASLYFDTGELFF

size: NA
J: TRBJ1-1
V: TRBV9
D: NA
DNA: TGTGCCAGCAACACTAACAGGGACCCTGAAGCTTTCTTT
CDR3: CASNTNRDPEAFF

size: NA
J: TRBJ2-3
V: TRBV27
D: NA
DNA: TGTGCCAGCAGTTTATTGGGGTCAGATACGCAGTATTTT
CDR3: CASSLLGSDTQYF

size: NA
J: TRBJ2-1
V: TRBV4-1
D: TRBD2
DNA: TGCGCCAGCAGCCAAGCCACTCTAGCGGGAGGTCCCTACAATGAGCAGTTCTTC
CDR3: CASSQATLAGGPYNEQFF

size: NA
J: TRBJ2-4
V: TRBV9
D: TRBD2
DNA: TGTGCCAGCAGCGTAGTCCGGACTAGCGGGAGAGCCAAAAACATTCAGTACTTC
CDR3: CASSVVRTSGRAKNIQYF

size: NA
J: TRBJ1-5
V: TRBV19
D: NA
DNA: TGTGCCAGTACCCCAGCCCCAGGTTATCAGCCCCAGCATTTT
CDR3: CASTPAPGYQPQHF

size: NA
J: TRBJ2-7
V: TRBV5-4
D: NA
DNA: TGTGCCAGCAGCTTTGGAGAGGCCTACGAGCAGTACTTC
CDR3: CASSFGEAYEQYF

size: NA
J: TRBJ2-7
V: TRBV7-7
D: NA
DNA: TGTGCTAGCAGCGTAGGGAAGGGGTCCCTATACGAGCAGTACTTC
CDR3: CASSVGKGSLYEQYF

size: once
J: TRBJ2-3
V: TRBV11-2
D: NA
DNA: TGTGCCAGCAGCTTAGATCCTCCGTGGGAGGAAAGCACAGATACGCAGTATTTT
CDR3: CASSLDPPWEESTDTQYF

size: NA
J: TRBJ2-7
V: TRBV19
D: TRBD1
DNA: TGTGCCAGTAGTATTGGGACAGGGAAACTTTACGAGCAGTACTTC
CDR3: CASSIGTGKLYEQYF

size: NA
J: TRBJ2-7
V: TRBV13
D: TRBD2
DNA: TGTGCCAGCAGCTTACGATCCTCGGCTAGCGGAAGCTCCTACGAGCAGTACTTC
CDR3: CASSLRSSASGSSYEQYF

size: NA
J: TRBJ1-2
V: TRBV28
D: NA
DNA: TGTGCCAGCAGTTCACAGGACTCTAACTATGGCTACACCTTC
CDR3: CASSSQDSNYGYTF

size: NA
J: TRBJ2-1
V: TRBV27
D: NA
DNA: TGTGCCAGCAGTCCGCGACTAGTCTCGGGGACGGGTGAGCAGTTCTTC
CDR3: CASSPRLVSGTGEQFF

size: NA
J: TRBJ2-6
V: TRBV10-3
D: TRBD1
DNA: TGTGCCATCAGGGACAGGGAGACTCGTGGGGCCAACGTCCTGACTTTC
CDR3: CAIRDRETRGANVLTF

size: NA
J: TRBJ2-7
V: TRBV29-1
D: TRBD1
DNA: TGCAGCGTTGAGATGACAGGGGATTCCTCCTACGAGCAGTACTTC
CDR3: CSVEMTGDSSYEQYF

size: NA
J: TRBJ2-3
V: TRBV11-3
D: TRBD2
DNA: TGTGCCAGCAGCTTAAGGGCTAGCGGACCCACCACAGATACGCAGTATTTT
CDR3: CASSLRASGPTTDTQYF

size: NA
J: TRBJ2-1
V: TRBV7-2
D: NA
DNA: TGTGCCAGCAGCTTACTATACAATGAGCAGTTCTTC
CDR3: CASSLLYNEQFF

size: NA
J: TRBJ2-2
V: TRBV7-9
D: TRBD1
DNA: TGTGCCAGCAGCCGACCACAGGGGGCGCGCACCGGGGAGCTGTTTTTT
CDR3: CASSRPQGARTGELFF

size: NA
J: TRBJ2-2
V: TRBV30
D: NA
DNA: TGTGCCTGGACAGTGGGCGGGGAGCTGTTTTTT
CDR3: CAWTVGGELFF

size: NA
J: TRBJ1-1
V: TRBV27
D: NA
DNA: TGTGCCAGCAGTTTACTATCCGTCGCCGGGGCATCAAGAACTGAAGCTTTCTTT
CDR3: CASSLLSVAGASRTEAFF

size: NA
J: TRBJ2-7
V: TRBV4-1
D: TRBD2
DNA: TGCGCCAGCAGCCAAGATCCCAGCGGGACGGCCTACGAGCAGTACTTC
CDR3: CASSQDPSGTAYEQYF

size: NA
J: TRBJ2-2
V: TRBV29-1
D: NA
DNA: TGCAGCGTCATGACGGGACAGAACACCGGGGAGCTGTTTTTT
CDR3: CSVMTGQNTGELFF

size: NA
J: TRBJ2-3
V: TRBV13
D: TRBD2
DNA: TGTGCCAGCAGCTTAAGACTAGCGGGGGGGCCAGATACGCAGTATTTT
CDR3: CASSLRLAGGPDTQYF

size: NA
J: TRBJ2-3
V: TRBV5-4
D: TRBD2
DNA: TGTGCCAGCAGCTTGGCCGTGGGACTAGCGTACCACACAGATACGCAGTATTTT
CDR3: CASSLAVGLAYHTDTQYF

size: NA
J: TRBJ2-1
V: TRBV9
D: NA
DNA: TGTGCCAGCAGGGGGAGGGGACCACAGGGAGGTGAGCAGTTCTTC
CDR3: CASRGRGPQGGEQFF

size: NA
J: TRBJ2-7
V: TRBV28
D: TRBD2
DNA: TGTGCCAGCAGTTTCCCTGCTAGCGGGAGGTACGAGCAGTACTTC
CDR3: CASSFPASGRYEQYF

size: NA
J: TRBJ2-7
V: TRBV13
D: NA
DNA: TGTGCCAGCAGCTTAAGGAGGGGACAACACGAGCAGTACTTC
CDR3: CASSLRRGQHEQYF

size: once
J: TRBJ2-2
V: TRBV4-1
D: NA
DNA: TGCGCCAGCAGCCATGGAACTACTGGTATGGGGGAGCTGTTTTTT
CDR3: CASSHGTTGMGELFF

size: NA
J: TRBJ1-1
V: TRBV9
D: TRBD1
DNA: TGTGCCAGCAGCCCGCGGACAGGAATGAACACTGAAGCTTTCTTT
CDR3: CASSPRTGMNTEAFF

size: NA
J: TRBJ1-4
V: TRBV7-9
D: TRBD1
DNA: TGTGCCAGCAGCCCTGCTTTGGACAGGGCTTTGGGTCTGTTTTTT
CDR3: CASSPALDRALGLFF

size: few
J: TRBJ1-5
V: TRBV9
D: NA
DNA: TGTGCCAGCAGCGTGGACGGATTAAACCAGCCCCAGCATTTT
CDR3: CASSVDGLNQPQHF

size: NA
J: TRBJ1-4
V: TRBV6-5
D: TRBD1
DNA: TGTGCCAGCGGACAGGGGTGGACTAATGAAAAACTGTTTTTT
CDR3: CASGQGWTNEKLFF

size: NA
J: TRBJ2-3
V: TRBV7-9
D: NA
DNA: TGTGCCAACTTTCCGCGCGTTGATACGCAGTATTTT
CDR3: CANFPRVDTQYF

size: NA
J: TRBJ1-5
V: TRBV6-1
D: NA
DNA: TGTGCCAGCAGTGAACCAGTAGGATATAGCAATCAGCCCCAGCATTTT
CDR3: CASSEPVGYSNQPQHF

size: NA
J: TRBJ2-7
V: TRBV6-5
D: NA
DNA: TGTGCCAGCAGCCAGATGGAGAGCTCCTACGAGCAGTACTTC
CDR3: CASSQMESSYEQYF

size: NA
J: TRBJ2-7
V: TRBV5-4
D: TRBD1
DNA: TGTGCCAGCAGCTTGGGTGGGACAGGGGTTCTGGACGAGCAGTACTTC
CDR3: CASSLGGTGVLDEQYF

size: NA
J: TRBJ1-1
V: TRBV6-1
D: NA
DNA: TGTGCCAGCAGTGAAATAGGACACTTGAACACTGAAGCTTTCTTT
CDR3: CASSEIGHLNTEAFF

size: NA
J: TRBJ1-5
V: TRBV4-1
D: TRBD1
DNA: TGCGCCAGCAGCCTCGCAGGGGGGAATCAGCCCCAGCATTTT
CDR3: CASSLAGGNQPQHF

size: NA
J: TRBJ1-5
V: TRBV7-4
D: TRBD1
DNA: TGTGCCAGCAGCTTAGGACAGGGGGTTGGCAATCAGCCCCAGCATTTT
CDR3: CASSLGQGVGNQPQHF

size: NA
J: TRBJ1-6
V: TRBV6-1
D: NA
DNA: TGTGCCAGCAGTGAAGCGACTCGGAGCTCCTATAATTCACCCCTCCACTTT
CDR3: CASSEATRSSYNSPLHF

size: once
J: TRBJ2-3
V: TRBV10-3
D: TRBD1
DNA: TGTGCCATCAGTGCTGAGACAGGGATGGCAGATACGCAGTATTTT
CDR3: CAISAETGMADTQYF

size: NA
J: TRBJ2-5
V: TRBV4-1
D: NA
DNA: TGCGCCAGCAGCCAAGGTCAGACCCAGTACTTC
CDR3: CASSQGQTQYF

size: NA
J: TRBJ2-7
V: TRBV10-3
D: NA
DNA: TGTGCCATCAGTGAGTCGCAACAGTTAGTCTACGAGCAGTACTTC
CDR3: CAISESQQLVYEQYF

size: NA
J: TRBJ2-7
V: TRBV6-5
D: TRBD1
DNA: TGTGCCTCACAAGGTGACAGGGCTGGAGTCGTGCAGTACTTC
CDR3: CASQGDRAGVVQYF

size: NA
J: TRBJ2-1
V: TRBV6-4
D: NA
DNA: TGTGCCAGCGCCCCGGGTCGGGGGCGCTACAATGAGCAGTTCTTC
CDR3: CASAPGRGRYNEQFF

size: few
J: TRBJ1-1
V: TRBV7-9
D: NA
DNA: TGTGCCAGCAGCTTAGGGGGGGCAGAAGCTTTCTTT
CDR3: CASSLGGAEAFF

size: NA
J: TRBJ2-7
V: TRBV5-4
D: NA
DNA: TGTGCCAGCAGCCCGGCAGGAGGCACCACCTACGAGCAGTACTTC
CDR3: CASSPAGGTTYEQYF

size: NA
J: TRBJ2-7
V: TRBV2
D: NA
DNA: TGTGCCAGCAATCTGGACAACTCCTACGAGCAGTACTTC
CDR3: CASNLDNSYEQYF

size: NA
J: TRBJ1-3
V: TRBV6-1
D: NA
DNA: TGTGCCAGCGGTGAGATAAACTCTGGAAACACCATATATTTT
CDR3: CASGEINSGNTIYF

size: NA
J: TRBJ2-7
V: TRBV5-1
D: TRBD1
DNA: TGCGCCAGCAGCTTGGAGTGGACAGGGGGCCTCTACGAGCAGTACTTC
CDR3: CASSLEWTGGLYEQYF

size: NA
J: TRBJ2-3
V: TRBV21-1
D: NA
DNA: TGTGCCAGCAGCAACTGGGACAGGGGACACACAGATACGCAGTATTTT
CDR3: CASSNWDRGHTDTQYF

size: NA
J: TRBJ1-2
V: TRBV6-6
D: NA
DNA: TGTGCCAGCAGTTACAGGGACAATAGCTATGGCTACACCTTC
CDR3: CASSYRDNSYGYTF

size: NA
J: TRBJ2-7
V: TRBV19
D: NA
DNA: TGTGCCAGTAGTATTGCCCCCTTCTACGAGCAGTACTTC
CDR3: CASSIAPFYEQYF

size: NA
J: TRBJ1-3
V: TRBV2
D: NA
DNA: TGTGCCAGCAGTCAGGTTATTGGAAACACCATATATTTT
CDR3: CASSQVIGNTIYF

size: NA
J: TRBJ1-1
V: TRBV5-6
D: NA
DNA: TGTGCCAGCAGCTTGATCGCAGGGGTAGCTTTCTTT
CDR3: CASSLIAGVAFF